This T cell receptor (beta chain) was sequenced in a study of human T cells and chemical hapten exposure. Study in general: Upper-back patch tests with 0.01% DPC were read at 6 days. There were per-sample TCR yield variations, arising mainly from small pooled library volume differences. Recorded diagnoses among the mostly female patients were alopecia areata, totalis or universalis.

The study's library attached unique molecular identifiers to single cDNA molecules. From the RACE reads, TCRdb called clonotypes with MiXCR, one entry per CDR3 protein. The data contain about 290,000 distinct CDR3 sequences, approximately 7.5% of them seen just once; the ten biggest clones take up less than 1.5%. This clonotype appeared a few times. Described time point: pre-sensitization, week 0. Treatment indicated: therapeutic diphenylcyclopropenone sensitization with weekly scalp DPC. The CDR3 loop spans 14 amino acids. Trimming removed 4 bases from V and 2 bases from J, with 11 bases in between. Germline-derived CDR1 and CDR2 are KGHDR and SFDVKD.

This TCR was sampled from a man aged 18-30 years with alopecia areata. Some clones in this sample may be carry-over from other donors' samples. The sequencing here drew on whole blood, taken in connection with sensitization to the hapten diphenylcyclopropenone (DPC). This chain joins TRBV24-1 and TRBJ2-7, with D possibly being TRBD2 (5 bases). CDR3 coding DNA: TGTGCCACCAGTGAGGCAACGGGGACCTACGAGCAGTACTTC. Residues: CATSEATGTYEQYF.